This TCR beta chain was sequenced during a study of blood T cell repertoires in COVID-19. For the study at large: PBMCs, B-cell-depleted T cells, or T cells were the source of the cDNA or gDNA that made up the material.

Per the original data handling: Estimation of nucleated cell counts relied on the amplification of reference gene primers. TCRdb keeps only in-frame clones here, not all; method: immunoSEQ multiplex PCR. V, J and clone size were drawn from that table, and D and trimming were deduced from the DNA. The sample holds 55,000 to 80,000 clones, 82% seen once. V lost 0 bases, J lost 4 bases, and 10 bases stayed unmatched. The germline gives CDR1 SGHRS, CDR2 YFSETQ. The CDR3 spans 18 residues. The chain links TRBV5-1 to TRBJ1-1; 12 bases align to TRBD1. The sequencing input was peripheral blood. The sequence came from a man at least 80 years old with active COVID-19. CDR3 nucleotides: TGCGCCAGCAGCTTGGGGCCGGGACAGGGGGCTGTTGGCACTGAAGCTTTCTTT. Translating gives CASSLGPGQGAVGTEAFF.